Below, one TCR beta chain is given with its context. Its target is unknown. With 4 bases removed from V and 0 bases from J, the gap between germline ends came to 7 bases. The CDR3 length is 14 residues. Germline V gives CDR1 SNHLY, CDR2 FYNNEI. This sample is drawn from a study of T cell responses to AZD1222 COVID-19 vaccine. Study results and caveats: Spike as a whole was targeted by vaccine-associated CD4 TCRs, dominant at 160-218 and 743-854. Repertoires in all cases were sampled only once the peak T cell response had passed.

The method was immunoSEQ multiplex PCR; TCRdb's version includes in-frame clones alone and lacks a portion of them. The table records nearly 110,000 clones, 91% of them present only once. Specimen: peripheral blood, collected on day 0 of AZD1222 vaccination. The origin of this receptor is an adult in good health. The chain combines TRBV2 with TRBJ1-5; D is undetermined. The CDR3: CASSVFRSNQPQHF. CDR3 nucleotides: TGTGCCAGCAGTGTCTTCCGTAGCAATCAGCCCCAGCATTTT.